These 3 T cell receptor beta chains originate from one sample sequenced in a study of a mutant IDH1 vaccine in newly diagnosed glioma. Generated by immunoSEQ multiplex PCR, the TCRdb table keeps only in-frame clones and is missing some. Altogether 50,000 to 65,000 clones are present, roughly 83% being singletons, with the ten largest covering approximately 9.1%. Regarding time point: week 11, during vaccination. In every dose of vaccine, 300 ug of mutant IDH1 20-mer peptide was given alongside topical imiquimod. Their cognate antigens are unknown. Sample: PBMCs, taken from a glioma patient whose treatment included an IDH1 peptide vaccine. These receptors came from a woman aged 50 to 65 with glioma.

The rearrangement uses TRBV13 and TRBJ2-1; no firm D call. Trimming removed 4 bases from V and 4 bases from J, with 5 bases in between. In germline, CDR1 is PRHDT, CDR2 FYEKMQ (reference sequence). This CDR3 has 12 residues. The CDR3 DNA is TGTGCCAGCAGCTCGCGGTACAATGAGCAGTTCTTC. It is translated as CASSSRYNEQFF.

CDR3 sequence reads: CASSDQRGEQFF. In nucleotides, the CDR3 is TGTGCCAGCAGTGACCAGAGGGGTGAGCAGTTCTTC. The rearrangement uses TRBV6-1 and TRBJ2-1; D tentatively reads TRBD1 or TRBD2 (5 bases each). V lost 3 bases and J 9 bases, leaving 9 bases between the germline ends. The germline V gene encodes CDR1 MNHNS and CDR2 SASEGT. The CDR3 covers 12 residues.

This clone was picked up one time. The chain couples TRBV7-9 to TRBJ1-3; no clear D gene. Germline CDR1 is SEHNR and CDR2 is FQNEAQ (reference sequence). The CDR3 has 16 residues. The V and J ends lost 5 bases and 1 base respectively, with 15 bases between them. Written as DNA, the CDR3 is TGTGCCAGCAGCCCCCCGACCGGTAATTCTGGAAACACCATATATTTT. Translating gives CASSPPTGNSGNTIYF.